This T cell receptor beta chain was observed in a study of beta chain features in type 1 diabetes. The CDR3 spans 15 residues. Trimming left V 8 bases short and J 6 bases short, with 20 bases between. Germline CDR1 reads SGHAT; CDR2 reads FQDESV (reference sequence). On this clone itself: What it binds is unknown.

Study-level results: Across all four CD4+ subsets, people with type 1 diabetes showed modestly shorter TCRB CDR3s.

The authors reverse transcribed all of the isolated RNA, so sequencing captured expressed TCRB transcripts. Using immunoSEQ multiplex PCR, the repertoire was profiled, and TCRdb retains in-frame clones only, with some absent. The table includes around 250,000 clones, over 20% detected once. This receptor was taken from a woman aged 40 to 49 with type 1 diabetes. Sequenced input: naive CD4+ T cells from blood. The chain is built from TRBV11-1 and TRBJ2-1, with D possibly being TRBD1 (5 bases). The CDR3 protein is CASGDPRVDINEQFF. CDR3 DNA: TGTGCCAGCGGTGATCCCAGGGTGGATATCAATGAGCAGTTCTTC.